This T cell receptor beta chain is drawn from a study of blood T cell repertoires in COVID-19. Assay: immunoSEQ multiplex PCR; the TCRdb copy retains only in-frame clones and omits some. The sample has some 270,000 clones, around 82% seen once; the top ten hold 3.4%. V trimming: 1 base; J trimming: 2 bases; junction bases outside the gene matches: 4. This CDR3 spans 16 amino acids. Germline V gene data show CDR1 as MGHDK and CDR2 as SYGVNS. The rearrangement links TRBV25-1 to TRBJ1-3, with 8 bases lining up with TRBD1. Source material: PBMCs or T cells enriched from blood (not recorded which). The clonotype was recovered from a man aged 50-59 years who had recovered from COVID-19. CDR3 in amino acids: CASSELQGAPGNTIYF. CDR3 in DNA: TGTGCCAGCAGTGAATTGCAGGGGGCCCCTGGAAACACCATATATTTT.